Described below is a single T cell receptor (beta chain) sequence and its context. This clone was counted a few times. Its antigen is still unknown. No base quality information exists; no much larger clone differs at one position. The record originates from a study of blood T cell repertoires in COVID-19 (dated by TCRdb to 2018 to 2020). Background on the whole study: Collaborator samples came from the United States, Italy and Spain and covered acute and convalescent phases of COVID-19. The prospective study material was composed of cDNA or gDNA derived from T cells, B-cell-depleted T cells, or PBMCs. Subjects who had been exposed to COVID-19, were actively infected with it, or had recovered from it provided the deeply sampled blood TCRbeta repertoires that made up the dataset. The repertoires were released in a freely available public database meant as a resource for research on the immune response to SARS-CoV-2. The samples were drawn from the first 160 participants of the ongoing ImmuneRACE study and from more than 1,000 subjects provided by 6 global collaborators. The sample metadata nearly always contained a de-identified subject ID, COVID-19 status, age in years and sex. Where available, HLA class I and class II types were taken from metadata supplied by the sample provider and were not determined by assay-based typing.

Overall study outcomes, separate from this receptor: The amount of clinical and demographic metadata varied by source and participant and was provided uncurated.

Enrolling through a virtual design, the prospective study's participants ranged in age from roughly 18 to 89 years and lived across roughly 23 United States geographic areas. To assign participants to cohorts, the prospective study relied on clinical history that participants themselves reported in a screening survey and a study questionnaire. Recovered participants in ImmuneRACE Cohort 3 were defined as having two consecutive negative NP/OP PCR tests, clearance from a healthcare professional, or resolution of symptoms. In the prospective study, whole blood, serum and a nasopharyngeal or oropharyngeal swab were collected from each participant by mobile phlebotomists. Additional blood draws and questionnaires over an approximately two-month period could optionally be provided by prospective study participants. Before DNA extraction, prospective study blood samples were shipped either frozen or at room temperature.

Spanning cysteine to phenylalanine, the CDR3 consists of 16 amino acids. Only the CDR3 region is kept as DNA, spanning 48 bases read in frame from base 1. Trimming removed 4 bases from V and 4 bases from J, leaving 19 bases between the germline ends. CDR1 and CDR2 are drawn from the germline V gene: MNHNS, SASEGT. TCRbeta CDR3 regions were amplified from genomic DNA using the immunoSEQ Assay, a bias-controlled multiplex PCR. As for how the authors treated the data: Within the assay, amplification of reference gene primers was used to estimate how many nucleated cells each sample contained. Sequence reads were collapsed and filtered to measure the absolute abundance of every unique TCRbeta CDR3 rearrangement. For each sample, productive Simpson clonality was calculated as the square root of Simpson's diversity index across productive rearrangements. As stored in TCRdb, this immuneACCESS dataset retains in-frame rearrangements with V and J assigned. A fraction of the clones does not appear; measured against another copy, unresolved V genes explain less than half of the discrepancy, and the remainder lacks a known reason. The V and J calls and the clone size are those of that table, but D and trimming were determined from the DNA. This sample lists about 140,000 clones; roughly 79% were detected once. The ten most abundant clones make up under 3% of the sample.

The V gene is TRBV6-1 and the J gene is TRBJ1-2, with no reliable assignment of the D segment. This TCR came from a woman aged 45-65 years who had recovered from COVID-19. Sequenced material: PBMCs or T cells enriched from blood (not recorded which). The CDR3: CASSVTRFGGLYGYTF. The DNA sequence reads TGTGCCAGCAGTGTTACCCGATTCGGTGGACTCTATGGCTACACCTTC.